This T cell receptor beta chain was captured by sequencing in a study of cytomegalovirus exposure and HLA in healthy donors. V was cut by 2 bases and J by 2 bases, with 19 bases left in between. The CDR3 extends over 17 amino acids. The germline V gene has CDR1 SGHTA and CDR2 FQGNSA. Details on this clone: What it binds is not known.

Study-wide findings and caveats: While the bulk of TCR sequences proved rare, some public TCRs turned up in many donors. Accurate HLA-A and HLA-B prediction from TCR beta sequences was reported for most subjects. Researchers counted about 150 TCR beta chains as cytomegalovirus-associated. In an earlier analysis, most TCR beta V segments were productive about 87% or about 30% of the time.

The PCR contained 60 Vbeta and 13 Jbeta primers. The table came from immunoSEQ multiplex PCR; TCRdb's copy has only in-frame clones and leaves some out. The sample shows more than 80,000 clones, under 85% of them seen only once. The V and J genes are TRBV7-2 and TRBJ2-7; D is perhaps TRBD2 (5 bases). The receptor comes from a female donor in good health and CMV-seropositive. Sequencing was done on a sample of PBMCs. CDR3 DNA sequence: TGTGCCAGCAGCTTATTTCCTGCGGCGGAGGAACCCTACGAGCAGTACTTC. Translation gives CASSLFPAAEEPYEQYF.